The source of this T cell receptor beta chain is a study of siplizumab effects on memory and regulatory T cells (dated by TCRdb to between 2017 and 2020). For the wider study: The study examined how the anti-CD2 antibody siplizumab affects alloreactive T-cell subsets in allogeneic mixed lymphocyte reactions built from human PBMCs. Findings and caveats that apply to the study as a whole: Unstimulated naive T cells appeared to be more diverse than memory T cells, and naive cells seemed to make a substantial contribution to the alloresponse. In reactions with siplizumab, an average of 68.8% of mappable alloreactive CD4+ clones were Treg-derived, compared with about 27% in control reactions. Siplizumab significantly lowered the cumulative frequency of alloreactive sequences that could be traced to unstimulated CD4+ memory T cells. No functional confirmation was obtained for the suppressive function of proliferating Tregs from siplizumab cultures. Roughly 75-95% of proliferating CD4+ or CD8+ clones could not be assigned a naive or memory phenotype. Because sequences at frequencies below about 10^-5 were poorly captured, only a minor fraction of alloreactive clones could be mapped back to unstimulated subsets.

From its cysteine to its phenylalanine, the CDR3 spans 13 amino acids. The entry retains the CDR3 DNA only, 39 bases that are in frame from base 1. The V end loses 3 bases and the J end loses 1 base, and a stretch of 7 bases separates them. Reading the germline V gene gives CDR1 SGDLS and CDR2 YYNGEE. With respect to this clone: The antigen it binds to is not known. No quality values exist for individual bases; no much larger clone is one base distant.

Library construction relied on the immunoSEQ multiplex PCR assay. About 9.1 x 10^4 TCR templates per sample were assayed on the deep sequencing platform. Genomic DNA extracted from sorted T cells was the material used for TCRbeta CDR3 sequencing. On the study's bioinformatics: The R programming language was used for clonal analysis of TCRbeta CDR3 data. Alloreactive CD4+ and CD8+ clones were defined by comparing unstimulated samples with post-reaction CFSE-low samples. Regulatory or non-regulatory origin of alloreactive CD4+ clones was assigned by matching sequences to the sorted unstimulated Treg and non-Treg repertoires. TCRdb's version of the immuneACCESS table is confined to in-frame rearrangements and falls short of the full clone set. An unresolved V gene accounts for under half of the shortfall where checked; the remainder is of unknown origin. The V and J calls and clone size are taken from that table; D and trimming were inferred from the DNA. In all, the sample holds roughly 100,000 clones, and 85% to 95% of those were seen once. The ten largest clones capture about 0.32% of the sample.

Sorted unstimulated T cells and proliferating T cells recovered from mixed lymphocyte reactions underwent TCRbeta CDR3 sequencing. Fresh whole blood from more than 9 HLA-typed healthy donors served as the source for isolating PBMCs. The TCR originated in a human donor in good health. The V and J genes are TRBV9 and TRBJ1-1; the D gene cannot be resolved reliably. The sequenced sample consisted of CD4+ T cells sorted from blood. The DNA sequence is given as TGTGCCAGCAGCGCCGATCAGAACACTGAAGCTTTCTTT. Its protein reads: CASSADQNTEAFF.